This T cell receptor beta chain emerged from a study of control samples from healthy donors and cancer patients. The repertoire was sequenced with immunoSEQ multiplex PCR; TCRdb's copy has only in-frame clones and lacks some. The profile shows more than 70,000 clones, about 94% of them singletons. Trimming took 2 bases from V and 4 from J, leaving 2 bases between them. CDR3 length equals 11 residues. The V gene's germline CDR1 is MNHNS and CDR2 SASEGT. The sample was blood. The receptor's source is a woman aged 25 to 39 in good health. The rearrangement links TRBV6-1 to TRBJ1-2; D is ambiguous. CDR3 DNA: TGTGCCAGCAGTGAACCCTATGGCTACACCTTC. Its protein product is CASSEPYGYTF.